This is a list of T cell receptor beta chains from one sample in a study of blood T cell repertoires in COVID-19. Libraries were prepared by immunoSEQ multiplex PCR; TCRdb keeps only in-frame clonotypes and omits some of them. The data contain 43,000 or so clones, around 90% of them singletons. The sequencing sample was made of peripheral blood. The receptors were sampled from a woman aged 80 or over with active COVID-19. Both conserved end residues are part of each CDR3. A D gene is named only where the DNA matches it firmly. Expanded clones are given a class, and other clones once, few, many or no size at all.

D gene,J gene,clone size,CDR3 length,V gene,CDR3 protein,CDR3 DNA
.,TRBJ1-1,.,12,TRBV5-1,CASSGGNTEAFF,TGCGCCAGCTCCGGGGGAAACACTGAAGCTTTCTTT
.,TRBJ1-2,.,15,TRBV30,CAWSPGEGRLYGYTF,TGTGCCTGGAGCCCCGGGGAGGGCCGGCTCTATGGCTATACCTTC
TRBD1,TRBJ1-4,.,14,TRBV18,CASSQGTGEEKLFF,TGTGCCAGCTCACAGGGGACAGGGGAGGAAAAACTGTTTTTT
TRBD1,TRBJ1-6,.,15,TRBV7-8,CASSIPGQGDSPLHF,TGTGCCAGCAGCATACCGGGACAGGGAGATTCACCCCTCCACTTT
.,TRBJ1-5,.,16,TRBV30,CAWSVPIGVRNQPQHF,TGTGCCTGGAGTGTTCCTATAGGGGTTCGCAATCAGCCCCAGCATTTT
TRBD1,TRBJ1-3,.,17,TRBV18,CASSPPAQGVGGNTIYF,TGTGCCAGCTCACCCCCCGCTCAGGGGGTGGGAGGAAACACCATATATTTT
.,TRBJ2-5,.,15,TRBV4-1,CASSQEGGGRETQYF,TGCGCCAGCAGCCAAGAAGGTGGAGGCAGAGAGACCCAGTACTTC
TRBD1,TRBJ1-2,once,13,TRBV5-1,CASSVDRDYGYTF,TGCGCCAGCAGCGTGGACAGGGACTATGGCTACACCTTC
TRBD2,TRBJ2-5,.,13,TRBV3-1/TRBV3-2,CASLVRGGETQYF,TGTGCCAGCCTTGTCCGGGGAGGGGAGACCCAGTACTTC
TRBD1,TRBJ2-3,.,17,TRBV19,CASSTSRTGWFGDTQYF,TGTGCCAGTAGTACTTCGCGGACAGGGTGGTTTGGAGATACGCAGTATTTT
TRBD1,TRBJ1-5,.,14,TRBV6-2/TRBV6-3,CASSGTGMNQPQHF,TGTGCCAGCAGTGGGACAGGGATGAATCAGCCCCAGCATTTT
TRBD1,TRBJ1-5,.,15,TRBV27,CASSPRQGGNQPQHF,TGTGCCAGCAGTCCGAGACAGGGGGGCAATCAGCCCCAGCATTTT
.,TRBJ2-3,.,16,TRBV12-1,CASSFVAGTRTDTQYF,TGTGCCAGCAGCTTTGTGGCGGGGACTCGCACAGATACGCAGTATTTT
TRBD1,TRBJ1-1,.,15,TRBV4-3,CASSRVQGARTEAFF,TGCGCCAGCAGCCGAGTACAGGGGGCGAGGACTGAAGCTTTCTTT
TRBD2,TRBJ2-2,.,16,TRBV2,CASSAAAGVISGELFF,TGTGCCAGCAGTGCGGCAGCGGGGGTAATAAGCGGGGAGCTGTTTTTT
TRBD1,TRBJ1-4,.,16,TRBV5-1,CASSLDGQGRNEKLFF,TGCGCCAGCAGCTTGGACGGACAGGGGAGGAATGAAAAACTGTTTTTT
TRBD1,TRBJ1-6,.,14,TRBV9,CASSPRQGNSPLHF,TGTGCCAGCAGCCCTCGACAGGGGAATTCACCCCTCCACTTT
.,TRBJ1-2,.,13,TRBV19,CASSNIPVYGYTF,TGTGCCAGTAGTAATATCCCTGTATATGGCTACACCTTC
TRBD2,TRBJ2-3,.,17,TRBV11-2,CASSLLLGAGATDTQYF,TGTGCCAGCAGCCTCCTCCTCGGAGCGGGAGCCACAGATACGCAGTATTTT
TRBD2,TRBJ2-4,.,17,TRBV27,CASSPLSAGEAKNIQYF,TGTGCCAGCAGTCCCTTGTCCGCGGGGGAGGCCAAAAACATTCAGTACTTC
.,TRBJ1-4,.,15,TRBV6-1,CASSERGGRDEKLFF,TGTGCCAGCAGTGAGCGGGGGGGACGAGATGAAAAACTGTTTTTT
TRBD1,TRBJ1-2,.,14,TRBV25-1,CASSLVQGAGGYTF,TGTGCCAGCAGTTTGGTACAGGGGGCCGGTGGCTACACCTTC
.,TRBJ2-3,few,14,TRBV19,CATSPGLSTDTQYF,TGTGCCACTAGTCCAGGGTTGTCCACAGATACGCAGTATTTT
TRBD2,TRBJ2-6,.,18,TRBV5-5,CASSLAASGGAGANVLTF,TGTGCCAGCAGCTTGGCCGCTAGCGGGGGGGCTGGGGCCAACGTCCTGACTTTC
TRBD1,TRBJ1-5,.,13,TRBV12-3/TRBV12-4,CASSLGQYQPQHF,TGTGCCAGCAGTCTGGGACAGTATCAGCCCCAGCATTTT
TRBD2,TRBJ2-1,.,16,TRBV27,CASSPKRGGLYNEQFF,TGTGCCAGCAGTCCAAAGCGGGGGGGGCTTTACAATGAGCAGTTCTTC
.,TRBJ2-7,.,14,TRBV28,CASSPPGRRGEQYF,TGTGCCAGCAGCCCTCCCGGACGTCGGGGGGAGCAGTACTTC